These T cell receptor beta chains were read from a single sample in a study of blood T cell repertoires in COVID-19. Using immunoSEQ multiplex PCR, the repertoire was profiled, and TCRdb retains in-frame clones only, with some absent. This table holds around 280,000 clones, almost 90% found once. Source material: PBMCs or T cells enriched from blood (not recorded which). Receptor source: a woman aged 18-29 years with acute COVID-19. Both conserved end residues are part of each CDR3. A D gene is named only where the DNA matches it firmly. Clone sizes are given selectively: once, few, many, or a class where the clone is expanded.

14 | - | - | TRBJ2-2 | TRBV4-2 | TGTGCCAGCAGCCAGAGACAGGCTCCCGGGGAGCTGTTTTTT | CASSQRQAPGELFF
16 | - | - | TRBJ1-4 | TRBV19 | TGTGCCAGTAGTATAGGAGGGATTCGAACTAATGAAAAACTGTTTTTT | CASSIGGIRTNEKLFF
15 | - | - | TRBJ1-1 | TRBV6-5 | TGTGCCAGCAGTTACTCGGTCGGGGGAACTACTGAAGCTTTCTTT | CASSYSVGGTTEAFF
16 | TRBD1 | once | TRBJ1-6 | TRBV7-2 | TGTGCCAGCAGCATACGGACAGGGGGCGGAAATTCACCCCTCCACTTT | CASSIRTGGGNSPLHF
16 | - | - | TRBJ2-7 | TRBV11-3 | TGTGCCAGCAGCTTAGGGGGGCCGGGACACCTTTTCGAGCAGTACTTC | CASSLGGPGHLFEQYF
15 | - | - | TRBJ1-4 | TRBV18 | TGTGCCAGCTCAGGAGGGGTGGCAACTAATGAAAAACTGTTTTTT | CASSGGVATNEKLFF
16 | - | - | TRBJ1-5 | TRBV19 | TGTGCCAGTAGTAGGCCCAGGGTGATGGGCAATCAGCCCCAGCATTTT | CASSRPRVMGNQPQHF
14 | - | - | TRBJ2-3 | TRBV6-2/TRBV6-3 | TGTGCCAGCAGTTACGGGAGTAGCACAGATACGCAGTATTTT | CASSYGSSTDTQYF
14 | - | - | TRBJ2-7 | TRBV11-2 | TGTGCCAGCAGCATCAGGCTGAGCTCCTACGAGCAGTACTTC | CASSIRLSSYEQYF
14 | - | once | TRBJ2-7 | TRBV6-5 | TGTGCCAGCAGCTCCACTCGAACCACCTACGAGCAGTACTTC | CASSSTRTTYEQYF
13 | - | - | TRBJ2-7 | TRBV25-1 | TGTGCCAGCAGTCCGCAGGGAACCTACGAGCAGTACTTC | CASSPQGTYEQYF
14 | - | - | TRBJ1-1 | TRBV6-5 | TGTGCCAGCAGTTACGGGACATCGAACACTGAAGCTTTCTTT | CASSYGTSNTEAFF
16 | - | - | TRBJ1-3 | TRBV10-3 | TGTGCCATCAGTGAGCCGGGACAATCGGGAGGAAACACCATATATTTT | CAISEPGQSGGNTIYF
13 | - | - | TRBJ1-5 | TRBV10-2 | TGCGCCAGCAGTGAGGTAGTTTATCAGCCCCAGCATTTT | CASSEVVYQPQHF
16 | - | - | TRBJ2-6 | TRBV19 | TGTGCCAGTAGTATCAGCGCTTCCTCTGGGGCCAACGTCCTGACTTTC | CASSISASSGANVLTF
15 | - | few | TRBJ1-5 | TRBV19 | TGTGCCAGTAGACAGGGTGAGGTAGGGAATCAGCCCCAGCATTTT | CASRQGEVGNQPQHF
18 | TRBD1 | once | TRBJ1-5 | TRBV14 | TGTGCCAGCAGCCAAGACGGACAGGCAAATTATAGCAATCAGCCCCAGCATTTT | CASSQDGQANYSNQPQHF
14 | - | - | TRBJ1-5 | TRBV15 | TGTGCCACCAGCACTGGGGTAGAGGGTCAGCCCCAGCATTTT | CATSTGVEGQPQHF